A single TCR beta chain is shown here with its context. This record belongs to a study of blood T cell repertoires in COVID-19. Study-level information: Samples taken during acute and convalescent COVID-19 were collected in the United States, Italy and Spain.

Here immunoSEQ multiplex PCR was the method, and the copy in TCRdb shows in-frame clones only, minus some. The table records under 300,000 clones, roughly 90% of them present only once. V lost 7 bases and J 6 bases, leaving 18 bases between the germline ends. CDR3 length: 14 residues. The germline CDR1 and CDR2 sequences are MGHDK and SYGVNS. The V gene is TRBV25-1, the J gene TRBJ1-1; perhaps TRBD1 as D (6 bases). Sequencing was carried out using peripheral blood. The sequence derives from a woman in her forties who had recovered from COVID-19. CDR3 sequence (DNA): TGTGCCAGCAAAGTTGGACAGCCTGGGGCTGAAGCTTTCTTT. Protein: CASKVGQPGAEAFF.